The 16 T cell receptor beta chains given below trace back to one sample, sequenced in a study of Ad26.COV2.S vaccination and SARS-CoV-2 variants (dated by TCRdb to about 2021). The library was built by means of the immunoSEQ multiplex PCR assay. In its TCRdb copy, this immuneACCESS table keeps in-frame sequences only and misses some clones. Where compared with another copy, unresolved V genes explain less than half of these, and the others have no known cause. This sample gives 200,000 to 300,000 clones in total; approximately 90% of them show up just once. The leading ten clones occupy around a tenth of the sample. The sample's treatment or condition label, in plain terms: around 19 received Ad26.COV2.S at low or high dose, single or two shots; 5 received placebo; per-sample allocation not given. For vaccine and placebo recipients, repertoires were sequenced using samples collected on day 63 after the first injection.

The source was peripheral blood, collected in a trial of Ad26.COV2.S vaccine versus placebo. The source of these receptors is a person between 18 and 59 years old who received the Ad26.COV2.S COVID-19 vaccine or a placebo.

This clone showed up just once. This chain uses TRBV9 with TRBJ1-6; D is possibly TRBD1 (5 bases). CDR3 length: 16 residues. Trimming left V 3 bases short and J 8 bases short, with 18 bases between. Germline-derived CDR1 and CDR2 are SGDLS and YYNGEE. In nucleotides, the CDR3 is TGTGCCAGCAGCGGCGGCGGGACTCCGGGTGATTCACCCCTCCACTTT. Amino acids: CASSGGGTPGDSPLHF. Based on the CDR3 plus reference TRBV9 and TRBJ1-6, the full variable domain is DSGVTQTPKHLITATGQRVTLRCSPRSGDLSVYWYQQSLDQGLQFLIQYYNGEERAKGNILERFSAQQFPDLHSELNLSSLELGDSALYFCASSGGGTPGDSPLHFGNGTRLTVT.

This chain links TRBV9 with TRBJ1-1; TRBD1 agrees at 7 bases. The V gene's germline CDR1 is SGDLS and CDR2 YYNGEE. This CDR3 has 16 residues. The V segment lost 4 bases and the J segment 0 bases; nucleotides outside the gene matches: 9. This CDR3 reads CASSTGTAYLNTEAFF. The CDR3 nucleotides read TGTGCCAGCAGCACAGGGACAGCCTATCTGAACACTGAAGCTTTCTTT. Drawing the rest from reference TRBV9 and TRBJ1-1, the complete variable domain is DSGVTQTPKHLITATGQRVTLRCSPRSGDLSVYWYQQSLDQGLQFLIQYYNGEERAKGNILERFSAQQFPDLHSELNLSSLELGDSALYFCASSTGTAYLNTEAFFGQGTRLTVV.

The CDR3 DNA is TGTGCCAGCAGTTTGACAGGGAGAGACGAGCAGTACTTC. It codes for CASSLTGRDEQYF. The rearrangement uses TRBV12-3 or TRBV12-4 and TRBJ2-7; the match to TRBD1 covers 7 bases. The CDR3 has 13 residues. V shed 3 bases, J shed 5 bases, and the junction held 4 bases outside the gene matches.

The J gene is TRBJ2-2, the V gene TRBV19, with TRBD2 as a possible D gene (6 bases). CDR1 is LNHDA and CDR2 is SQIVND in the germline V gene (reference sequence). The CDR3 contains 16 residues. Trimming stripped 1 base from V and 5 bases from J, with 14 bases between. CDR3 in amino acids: CASSIVGGQGTGELFF. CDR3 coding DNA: TGTGCCAGTAGTATAGTAGGAGGGCAAGGGACCGGGGAGCTGTTTTTT.

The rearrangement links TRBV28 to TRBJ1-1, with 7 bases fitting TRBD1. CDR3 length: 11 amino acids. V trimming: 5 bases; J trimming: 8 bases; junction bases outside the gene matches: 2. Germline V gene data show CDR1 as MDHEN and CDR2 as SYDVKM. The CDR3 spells CASSVRGEAFF. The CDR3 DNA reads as TGTGCCAGCAGTGTCAGGGGGGAAGCTTTCTTT.

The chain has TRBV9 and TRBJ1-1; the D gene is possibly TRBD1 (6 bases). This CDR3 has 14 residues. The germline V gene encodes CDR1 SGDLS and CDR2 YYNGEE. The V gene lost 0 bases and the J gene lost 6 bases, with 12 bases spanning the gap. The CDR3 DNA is TGTGCCAGCAGCGTAGGGAGGGGGACATCTGAAGCTTTCTTT. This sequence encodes CASSVGRGTSEAFF.

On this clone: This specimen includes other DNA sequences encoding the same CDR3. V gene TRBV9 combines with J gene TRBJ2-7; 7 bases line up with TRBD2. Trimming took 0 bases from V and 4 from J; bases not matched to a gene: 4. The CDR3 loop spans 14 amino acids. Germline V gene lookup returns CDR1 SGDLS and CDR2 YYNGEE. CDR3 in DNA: TGTGCCAGCAGCGTAGGCGGGGGTACGTACGAGCAGTACTTC. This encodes CASSVGGGTYEQYF.

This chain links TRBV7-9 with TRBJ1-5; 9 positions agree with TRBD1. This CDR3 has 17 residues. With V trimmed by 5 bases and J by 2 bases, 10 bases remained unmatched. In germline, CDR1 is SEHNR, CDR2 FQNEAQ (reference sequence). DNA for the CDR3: TGTGCCAGCAGCCCCCTGGCGGACAGGGGACGCAATCAGCCCCAGCATTTT. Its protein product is CASSPLADRGRNQPQHF.

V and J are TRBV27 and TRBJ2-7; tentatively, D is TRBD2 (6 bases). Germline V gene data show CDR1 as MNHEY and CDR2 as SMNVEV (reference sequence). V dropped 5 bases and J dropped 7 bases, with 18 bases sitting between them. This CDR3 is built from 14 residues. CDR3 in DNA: TGTGCCAGCAGTCCCAGCGGGTCCTGGGTGGAGCAGTACTTC. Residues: CASSPSGSWVEQYF.

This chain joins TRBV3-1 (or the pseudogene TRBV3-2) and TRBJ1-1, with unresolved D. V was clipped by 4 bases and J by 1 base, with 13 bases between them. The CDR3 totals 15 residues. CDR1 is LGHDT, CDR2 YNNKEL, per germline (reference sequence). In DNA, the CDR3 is TGTGCCAGCAGCCGAGACGATAGGCCGAACACTGAAGCTTTCTTT. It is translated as CASSRDDRPNTEAFF.

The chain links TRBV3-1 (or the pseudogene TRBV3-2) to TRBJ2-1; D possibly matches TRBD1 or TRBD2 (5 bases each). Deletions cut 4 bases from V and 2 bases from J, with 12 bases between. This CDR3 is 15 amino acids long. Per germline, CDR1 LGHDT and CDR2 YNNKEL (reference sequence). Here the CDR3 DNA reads TGTGCCAGCAGCCTTACCGGGACCACCTACAATGAGCAGTTCTTC. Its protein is CASSLTGTTYNEQFF.

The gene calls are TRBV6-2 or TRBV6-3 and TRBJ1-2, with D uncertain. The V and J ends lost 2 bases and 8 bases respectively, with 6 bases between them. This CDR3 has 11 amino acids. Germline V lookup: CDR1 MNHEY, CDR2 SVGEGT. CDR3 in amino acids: CASSYERGYTF. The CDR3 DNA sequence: TGTGCCAGCAGTTACGAAAGGGGCTACACCTTC.

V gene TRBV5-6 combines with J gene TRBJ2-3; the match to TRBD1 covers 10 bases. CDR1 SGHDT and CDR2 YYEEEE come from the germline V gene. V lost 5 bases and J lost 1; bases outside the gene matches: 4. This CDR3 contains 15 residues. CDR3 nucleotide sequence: TGTGCCAGCAGTACCGGGACAGGGGGCACAGATACGCAGTATTTT. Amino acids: CASSTGTGGTDTQYF.

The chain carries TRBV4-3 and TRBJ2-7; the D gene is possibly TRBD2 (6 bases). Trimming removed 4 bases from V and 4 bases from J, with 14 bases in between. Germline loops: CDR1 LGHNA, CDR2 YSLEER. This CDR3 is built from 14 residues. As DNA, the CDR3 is TGCGCCAGCAGCCCGGCCAAGGAGGGTTACGAGCAGTACTTC. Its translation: CASSPAKEGYEQYF.

CDR3 DNA sequence: TGTGCCAGCAGCGTAGGTGGCGGGAGGGCCATCTACGAGCAGTACTTC. Encoded protein: CASSVGGGRAIYEQYF. J is TRBJ2-7 and V is TRBV9, with TRBD2 identical over 9 bases. The CDR3 extends over 16 amino acids. With V trimmed by 0 bases and J by 3 bases, 7 bases remained unmatched. Germline V gene data show CDR1 as SGDLS and CDR2 as YYNGEE.

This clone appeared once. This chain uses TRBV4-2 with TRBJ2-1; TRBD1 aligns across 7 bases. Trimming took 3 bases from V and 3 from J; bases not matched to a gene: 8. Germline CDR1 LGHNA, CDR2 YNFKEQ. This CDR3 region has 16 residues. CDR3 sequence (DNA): TGTGCCAGCAGCCAGTGGGGAGACAGGGACTACAATGAGCAGTTCTTC. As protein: CASSQWGDRDYNEQFF.